These 32 T cell receptor beta chains share one sample of origin, sequenced in a study of cytomegalovirus exposure and HLA in healthy donors. The PCR was carried out with 60 Vbeta primers and 13 Jbeta primers. Sequencing used immunoSEQ multiplex PCR; TCRdb keeps in-frame clones, though not all of them. The table includes more than 110,000 clones, about three quarters detected once. Sequencing was performed on PBMCs. Receptor source: a male donor in good health and CMV-seropositive.

The V call is TRBV6-5, the J call TRBJ2-7; no reliable D call. The CDR3 length is 13 residues. V was cut by 2 bases and J by 0 bases, with 5 bases left in between. The germline V gene has CDR1 MNHEY and CDR2 SVGAGI. The CDR3 coding sequence is TGTGCCAGCAGTTACGAGAGCTCCTACGAGCAGTACTTC. This codes for CASSYESSYEQYF.

The chain links TRBV7-8 to TRBJ2-3; possible D gene TRBD1, 5 bases. V lost 1 base and J lost 1, with 9 bases in between. Per the germline V gene, CDR1 is SGHVS and CDR2 is FQNEAQ. The CDR3 spans 15 residues. CDR3 nucleotide sequence: TGTGCCAGCAGCTTAGGTTCACAGGGCACAGATACGCAGTATTTT. Encoded protein: CASSLGSQGTDTQYF.

This chain links TRBV27 with TRBJ2-1, with 10 bases lining up with TRBD2. Germline values: CDR1 MNHEY, CDR2 SMNVEV (reference sequence). Unmatched junction bases numbered 3, after V lost 1 base and J lost 6 bases. The CDR3 has 15 amino acids. The CDR3 spells CASSLFGLAANEQFF. The DNA of the CDR3 is TGTGCCAGCAGTTTATTCGGACTAGCGGCCAATGAGCAGTTCTTC.

The rearrangement links TRBV11-1 to TRBJ1-1, with 7 bases matching TRBD1. The junction had 4 bases not matched to a gene; V was cut back by 5 bases and J by 1 base. The germline CDR1 and CDR2 sequences are SGHAT and FQDESV (reference sequence). This CDR3 comprises 14 residues. The CDR3 DNA is TGTGCCAGCAGCGGGGACAGTGAGAACACTGAAGCTTTCTTT. Translating it yields CASSGDSENTEAFF.

The chain employs TRBV15 and TRBJ1-1; TRBD1 matches 11 bases. CDR1 LNHNV and CDR2 YYDKDF come from the germline V gene (reference sequence). CDR3 length: 15 amino acids. The J segment lost 7 bases and the V segment lost 3 bases, leaving 7 bases of the junction unmatched. CDR3 region: CATSRGGGTGGEAFF. Here the CDR3 DNA reads TGTGCCACCAGCAGGGGGGGTGGGACAGGGGGTGAAGCTTTCTTT. The complete variable domain, with remaining parts taken from reference TRBV15 and TRBJ1-1, reads DAMVIQNPRYQVTQFGKPVTLSCSQTLNHNVMYWYQQKSSQAPKLLFHYYDKDFNNEADTPDNFQSRRPNTSFCFLDIRSPGLGDTAMYLCATSRGGGTGGEAFFGQGTRLTVV.

The rearrangement links TRBV6-6 to TRBJ2-1, with 11 bases aligning to TRBD1. V gave up 2 bases and J gave up 8 bases; unmatched junction bases: 5. The CDR3 consists of 15 residues. CDR1 and CDR2 (germline): MNHNY, SVGAGI (reference sequence). CDR3: CASSYKDRGPDEQFF. The CDR3 DNA is TGTGCCAGCAGTTACAAGGACAGGGGGCCCGATGAGCAGTTCTTC.

The rearrangement links TRBV29-1 to TRBJ2-1; 8 bases agree with TRBD2. V shed 7 bases and J 7 bases; nucleotides not matched to a gene: 15. CDR3 size: 15 residues. CDR1 is SQVTM and CDR2 is ANQGSEA in the germline V gene. CDR3 in amino acids: CSARPPGTRQNEQFF. CDR3 DNA sequence: TGCAGCGCCCGACCTCCGGGGACTAGACAAAATGAGCAGTTCTTC.

This chain uses TRBV28 with TRBJ2-7; 14 nucleotides agree with TRBD2. The junction had 7 bases not matched to a gene; V was cut back by 4 bases and J by 5 bases. The CDR3 is made up of 16 amino acids. Germline V CDR1 and CDR2: MDHEN, SYDVKM. This chain's CDR3 is CASSYPGLAGAHEQYF. The CDR3 DNA reads TGTGCCAGCAGTTACCCGGGACTAGCGGGAGCCCACGAGCAGTACTTC.

V usage is TRBV7-9 and J usage is TRBJ2-1; 9 positions match TRBD2. Germline CDR1 is SEHNR and CDR2 is FQNEAQ (reference sequence). V shed 2 bases and J 9 bases; nucleotides not matched to a gene: 11. CDR3 size: 16 residues. The CDR3 is CASSLTPGGGAREQFF. The CDR3 region has the DNA TGTGCCAGCAGCTTAACACCGGGCGGGGGGGCCCGTGAGCAGTTCTTC.

The V gene is TRBV29-1, the J gene TRBJ2-7; 8 nucleotides agree with TRBD1. Germline V gives CDR1 SQVTM, CDR2 ANQGSEA. The V and J ends lost 6 bases and 1 base, in that order; junction bases with no gene match: 8. The length of the CDR3 is 14 residues. CDR3 coding DNA: TGCAGCGTCACAGGACAGGGCTCATCCTACGAGCAGTACTTC. Amino acid sequence: CSVTGQGSSYEQYF.

This chain links TRBV5-6 with TRBJ2-2; D might be TRBD1 (5 bases). Germline V gene sequence: CDR1 SGHDT, CDR2 YYEEEE. Trimming cost V 0 bases and J 4 bases, with 7 bases left between them. CDR3 length: 14 amino acids. CDR3 sequence (DNA): TGTGCCAGCAGCTTGGCAGGGATCACCGGGGAGCTGTTTTTT. Protein product: CASSLAGITGELFF.

The chain combines TRBV5-1 with TRBJ2-3, with 14 bases matching TRBD2. V was pared by 3 bases and J by 4 bases, with 10 bases of the junction left unmatched. The CDR3 runs 18 residues. In germline, CDR1 is SGHRS, CDR2 YFSETQ. The CDR3 nucleotides read TGCGCCAGCAGCTCCGGGGGGACTAGCGGGAGTCGAGCAGATACGCAGTATTTT. This codes for CASSSGGTSGSRADTQYF.

The V call is TRBV6-4, the J call TRBJ2-3; 7 positions match TRBD2. The CDR3 spans 14 residues. The V and J ends lost 4 bases and 1 base, in that order; junction bases with no gene match: 2. Germline CDR1 MRHNA, CDR2 SNTAGT. The CDR3 spells CASSAAGGTDTQYF. CDR3 sequence (DNA): TGTGCCAGCAGTGCCGCGGGGGGCACAGATACGCAGTATTTT.

The chain is built from TRBV9 and TRBJ2-5, with D possibly matching TRBD2 (5 bases). The V and J ends lost 0 bases and 4 bases respectively, with 7 bases between them. This CDR3 has 13 amino acids. From germline, CDR1 is SGDLS and CDR2 YYNGEE. CDR3 sequence (DNA): TGTGCCAGCAGCGTAGCGGGATCAGAGACCCAGTACTTC. Translated: CASSVAGSETQYF.

This clone was detected only once. The CDR3 bases are TGTGCCAGCAGCTCCCCGAGGGGGGGTGGGGAAAAACTGTTTTTT. Amino acid sequence: CASSSPRGGGEKLFF. The chain is built from TRBV7-2 and TRBJ1-4; a weak D match, TRBD1 (6 bases). The CDR3 contains 15 residues. Trimming shortened V by 4 bases and J by 8 bases, and 17 bases separated the two germline ends. CDR1 is SGHTA and CDR2 is FQGNSA in the germline V gene.

The V call is TRBV30, the J call TRBJ2-4; tentatively, D is TRBD1 (6 bases). The germline CDR1 and CDR2 sequences are GTSNPN and SVGIG (reference sequence). Trimming removed 0 bases at V and 0 bases at J, with 15 bases between. The length of the CDR3 is 17 residues. The CDR3 loop is CAWSVVGTRLAKNIQYF. DNA for the CDR3: TGTGCCTGGAGTGTGGTAGGGACAAGACTAGCCAAAAACATTCAGTACTTC.

The chain recombines TRBV7-3 with TRBJ2-1, with 8 positions matching TRBD2. V shed 5 bases, J shed 7 bases, and the junction held 10 bases outside the gene matches. The CDR3 totals 15 residues. Germline assignment: CDR1 SGHTA and CDR2 FQGTGA. CDR3 nucleotides: TGTGCCAGCAGCCCCGCGTGGACTAGCCGAAATGAGCAGTTCTTC. Translating it yields CASSPAWTSRNEQFF.

This chain connects TRBV28 to TRBJ2-2; D call uncertain. The V end lost 4 bases, the J end lost 3 bases, and 12 bases lay between the germline ends. The CDR3 is 15 residues long. The V gene's germline CDR1 is MDHEN and CDR2 SYDVKM. The CDR3 DNA reads as TGTGCCAGCAGTTCAACGACATACCACACCGGGGAGCTGTTTTTT. Translated: CASSSTTYHTGELFF.

This chain connects TRBV10-3 to TRBJ2-7, with a possible D match to TRBD2 (5 bases). Per the germline V gene, CDR1 is ENHRY and CDR2 is SYGVKD. V lost 6 bases, J lost 6 bases, and 21 bases lay in between. This CDR3 comprises 15 residues. CDR3 residues: CAISPLSRGRGEQYF. In DNA form, the CDR3 reads TGTGCCATCAGCCCCCTATCGCGTGGACGGGGCGAGCAGTACTTC.

This clone occurred a few times. The rearrangement uses TRBV6-1 and TRBJ2-7; TRBD2 matches 7 bases. The CDR3 loop spans 13 amino acids. Losses at the gene ends were 7 bases for V and 5 bases for J; bases not matched to a gene: 8. Per the germline V gene, CDR1 is MNHNS and CDR2 is SASEGT. The CDR3 loop reads CASNFGGWNEQYF. The CDR3 nucleotides are TGTGCCAGCAATTTCGGGGGGTGGAACGAGCAGTACTTC.

The chain combines TRBV6-4 with TRBJ2-3, with TRBD2 matching 7 bases. V lost 5 bases to trimming and J lost 2 bases; unmatched junction nucleotides: 4. The CDR3 contains 14 residues. The germline V gene encodes CDR1 MRHNA and CDR2 SNTAGT. The CDR3 sequence: CASSSSGATDTQYF. CDR3 sequence (DNA): TGTGCCAGCAGTTCCAGCGGGGCCACAGATACGCAGTATTTT.

The V and J genes are TRBV19 and TRBJ2-1; 9 nucleotides agree with TRBD2. CDR1 and CDR2 (germline): LNHDA, SQIVND (reference sequence). The CDR3 is made up of 13 amino acids. Trimming removed 1 base from V and 10 bases from J; junction bases left unmatched: 2. In DNA, the CDR3 is TGTGCCAGTAGTATAGTAGCGGGAGACGAGCAGTTCTTC. It translates to CASSIVAGDEQFF.

The J gene is TRBJ1-3, the V gene TRBV5-5; D is ambiguous. The V gene's germline CDR1 is SGHKS and CDR2 YYEKEE (reference sequence). Trimming took off 0 bases at V and 0 bases at J, with 7 bases between the two ends. The CDR3 has 15 amino acids. For the CDR3, the DNA is TGTGCCAGCAGCTTGGCAGTAAACTCTGGAAACACCATATATTTT. Its protein is CASSLAVNSGNTIYF.

DNA for the CDR3: TGTGCCAGCAGCTTAGTCTTCCCAGGGGGGACTGAAGCTTTCTTT. This codes for CASSLVFPGGTEAFF. The V gene is TRBV11-2, the J gene TRBJ1-1, with 7 bases that match TRBD1. In germline, CDR1 is SGHAT, CDR2 FQNNGV. There are 15 residues in the CDR3. The junction had 7 bases not matched to a gene; V was cut back by 1 base and J by 5 bases.

The J gene is TRBJ1-5, the V gene TRBV7-3; D gene ambiguous. The CDR3 is 13 amino acids. Germline CDR1 is SGHTA and CDR2 is FQGTGA. The V gene lost 0 bases and the J gene lost 8 bases, with 8 bases spanning the gap. The CDR3 spells CASSLTKEEPQHF. Here the CDR3 DNA reads TGTGCCAGCAGCTTAACGAAGGAGGAGCCCCAGCATTTT.

The chain has TRBV5-1 and TRBJ2-2; TRBD1 is a possible D gene (6 bases). Trimming stripped 5 bases from V and 1 base from J, with 12 bases between. This CDR3 is 15 amino acids long. Germline V gene data show CDR1 as SGHRS and CDR2 as YFSETQ. CDR3 nucleotides: TGCGCCAGCAGAAGGGGGTTACGGAACACCGGGGAGCTGTTTTTT. Its translation: CASRRGLRNTGELFF.

This chain links TRBV6-6 with TRBJ2-7, with 8 bases lining up with TRBD1. Germline V lookup: CDR1 MNHNY, CDR2 SVGAGI (reference sequence). This CDR3 spans 14 amino acids. J was trimmed by 6 bases and V by 4 bases; bases with no gene match: 8. CDR3 DNA: TGTGCCAGCAGTTGGGACGGACAGGGAGGCGAGCAGTACTTC. Encoded protein: CASSWDGQGGEQYF.

The sample holds one count of this clone. V gene TRBV5-5 combines with J gene TRBJ2-5; 11 nucleotides agree with TRBD2. The CDR3 is made up of 15 amino acids. The germline CDR1 and CDR2 sequences are SGHKS and YYEKEE (reference sequence). J lost 5 bases, V lost 3 bases, and 6 bases had no gene match. The CDR3 is CASSSGLAEGETQYF. The CDR3 region has the DNA TGTGCCAGCAGCTCGGGACTAGCGGAGGGCGAGACCCAGTACTTC.

V usage is TRBV7-6 and J usage is TRBJ1-3; TRBD1 aligns across 8 bases. Germline CDR1 is SGHVS and CDR2 is FNYEAQ. The CDR3 covers 15 residues. With V trimmed by 5 bases and J by 4 bases, 7 bases remained unmatched. As DNA, the CDR3 is TGTGCCAGCAGCCGAGGGACAGGCCTCGGAAACACCATATATTTT. This gives the protein CASSRGTGLGNTIYF.

V usage is TRBV4-1 and J usage is TRBJ2-1, with TRBD2 matching 11 bases. This CDR3 is 18 amino acids long. V shed 3 bases and J 5 bases; nucleotides not matched to a gene: 12. Per the germline V gene, CDR1 is MGHRA and CDR2 is YSYEKL. CDR3 residues: CASSQRDPGTSGHNEQFF. The CDR3 nucleotides read TGCGCCAGCAGCCAGAGGGATCCCGGGACTAGCGGCCACAATGAGCAGTTCTTC.

This chain uses TRBV5-6 with TRBJ2-4; D remains ambiguous. This CDR3 has 16 amino acids. From germline, CDR1 is SGHDT and CDR2 YYEEEE. With 1 base removed from V and 1 base from J, the gap between germline ends came to 12 bases. CDR3 sequence reads: CASSLLRLWAKNIQYF. The CDR3 DNA is TGTGCCAGCAGCTTGCTGCGATTGTGGGCCAAAAACATTCAGTACTTC.

The rearrangement uses TRBV28 and TRBJ1-5; TRBD1 matches 9 bases. CDR1 and CDR2 from the germline V gene are MDHEN and SYDVKM. V gave up 5 bases and J gave up 8 bases; unmatched junction bases: 10. The CDR3 is 15 amino acids. CDR3 protein: CASSPETGGVEPQHF. The CDR3 DNA sequence: TGTGCCAGCAGTCCGGAAACAGGGGGCGTTGAGCCCCAGCATTTT.